Listed below are T cell receptor beta chains from one sample, sequenced in a study of Graves' ophthalmopathy and Graves' hyperthyroidism. TCRdb re-analysed the multiplex PCR reads in MiXCR, keeping a single row per CDR3 protein. The sample has 740,000 or so distinct CDR3 sequences, around 40% seen once. Sequencing used peripheral blood. Every receptor here comes from an adult man with Graves' ophthalmopathy. Each CDR3 is given with its conserved first and last residue. D genes are given only for firm matches. Clone size appears in some rows only: once, few, many, or a class for an expanded clone.

V,D,size,J,CDR3,DNA
TRBV20-1,TRBD1,few,TRBJ1-2,CSASSDRELKGYTF,TGCAGTGCTTCGTCGGACAGGGAACTAAAAGGCTACACCTTC
TRBV29-1,NA,NA,TRBJ1-2,CSVEIRTAYGYTF,TGCAGCGTTGAAATTCGGACAGCCTATGGCTACACCTTC
TRBV19,TRBD1,NA,TRBJ1-1,CASSIVGTGATEAFF,TGTGCCAGTAGTATAGTCGGGACAGGGGCCACTGAAGCTTTCTTT
TRBV5-5,NA,NA,TRBJ1-2,CASTLGDGYGYTF,TGTGCCAGCACCTTAGGCGACGGGTATGGCTACACCTTC
TRBV2,NA,NA,TRBJ2-5,CALNRDETQYF,TGTGCCTTGAACAGGGATGAGACCCAGTACTTC
TRBV2,TRBD2,many,TRBJ2-7,CASRNGEGYEQYF,TGTGCCAGCAGAAACGGGGAGGGCTACGAGCAGTACTTC
TRBV25-1,TRBD1,once,TRBJ1-2,CASSSGLTGGAPDYGYTF,TGTGCCAGCAGTTCCGGGCTGACAGGGGGCGCCCCGGACTATGGCTACACCTTC
TRBV7-9,NA,NA,TRBJ1-4,CASSQDPVGGLGEKLFF,TGCGCCAGCAGCCAAGATCCGGTTGGAGGATTGGGCGAAAAACTGTTTTTT
TRBV5-6,TRBD1,few,TRBJ2-7,CASSIGQGAGTYEQYF,TGTGCCAGCAGCATCGGACAGGGGGCGGGAACCTACGAGCAGTACTTC
TRBV5-1,TRBD1,many,TRBJ1-1,CASSPNYRGATEAFF,TGCGCCAGCAGCCCAAACTACAGGGGAGCCACTGAAGCTTTCTTT
TRBV30,NA,NA,TRBJ1-3,CAWSKDSTGNTIYF,TGTGCCTGGAGTAAGGACAGTACTGGAAACACCATATATTTT
TRBV25-1,TRBD1,NA,TRBJ1-1,CAWKNPGTAREAFF,TGTGCCTGGAAGAACCCCGGGACAGCTCGTGAAGCTTTCTTT
TRBV9,NA,NA,TRBJ2-2,CASSVDLATGELFF,TGTGCCAGCAGCGTAGATCTGGCTACCGGGGAGCTGTTTTTT
TRBV19,TRBD2,NA,TRBJ2-5,CASGTSGKETQYF,TGTGCCAGTGGGACTAGCGGGAAAGAGACCCAGTACTTC
TRBV7-2,NA,NA,TRBJ2-5,CASSFNRVGTQYF,TGTGCCAGCAGCTTTAACAGGGTTGGGACCCAGTACTTC
TRBV25-1,NA,NA,TRBJ1-6,CASSQQPPGQGDSPLHF,TGCGCCAGCAGCCAACAACCCCCGGGACAAGGAGATTCACCCCTCCACTTT
TRBV7-9,NA,NA,TRBJ2-7,CASSGGGSLFEQYF,TGTGCCAGCAGCGGCGGAGGATCTCTCTTTGAGCAGTACTTC
TRBV19,NA,NA,TRBJ2-6,CASRRVRTGRHSGANALTF,TGTGCCAGTAGACGCGTTCGGACGGGACGGCACTCTGGGGCCAACGCCCTGACTTTC
TRBV25-1,TRBD1,NA,TRBJ2-2,CASSPQGFHDTGELFF,TGTGCCAGCAGTCCACAGGGGTTTCACGACACCGGGGAGCTGTTTTTT
TRBV7-9,NA,NA,TRBJ2-7,CASSATGNSYEQYF,TGTGCCAGCAGCGCTACAGGGAACTCCTACGAGCAGTACTTC
TRBV7-9,NA,few,TRBJ2-2,CASSSTAGELFF,TGTGCCAGCAGTTCGACGGCCGGGGAGCTGTTTTTT
TRBV25-1,NA,few,TRBJ1-1,CASSSVLGHTGNTEAFF,TGTGCCAGCAGCTCGGTCCTTGGACACACCGGAAACACTGAAGCTTTCTTT
TRBV2,NA,NA,TRBJ2-7,CASSQPAGTLRTEQYF,TGTGCCAGCAGCCAACCCGCCGGGACCTTGAGGACCGAGCAGTACTTC
TRBV20-1,NA,NA,TRBJ1-3,CSGGETIYF,TGCAGTGGAGGAGAGACCATATATTTT
TRBV5-4,NA,few,TRBJ1-2,CASSEVEGYGYTF,TGTGCCAGCAGCGAGGTGGAGGGCTATGGCTACACCTTC
TRBV25-1,NA,many,TRBJ1-1,CASKRGMNTEAFF,TGTGCCAGCAAGAGGGGCATGAACACTGAAGCTTTCTTT
TRBV19,TRBD1,few,TRBJ2-7,CASSPRTGIYEQYF,TGTGCCAGTAGCCCAAGGACAGGGATATACGAGCAGTACTTC
TRBV7-2,NA,few,TRBJ1-2,CASSLFLGGYTF,TGTGCCAGCAGCTTATTTTTGGGAGGCTACACCTTC
TRBV20-1,TRBD1,many,TRBJ1-1,CSAGGTANTEAFF,TGCAGTGCTGGCGGGACAGCTAACACTGAAGCTTTCTTT
TRBV10-3,NA,many,TRBJ1-2,CAITRKQSSGYTF,TGTGCCATCACGCGCAAGCAGTCCAGCGGCTACACCTTC
TRBV7-2,NA,few,TRBJ2-5,CASSLWAEETQYF,TGTGCCAGCAGCTTATGGGCAGAAGAGACCCAGTACTTC